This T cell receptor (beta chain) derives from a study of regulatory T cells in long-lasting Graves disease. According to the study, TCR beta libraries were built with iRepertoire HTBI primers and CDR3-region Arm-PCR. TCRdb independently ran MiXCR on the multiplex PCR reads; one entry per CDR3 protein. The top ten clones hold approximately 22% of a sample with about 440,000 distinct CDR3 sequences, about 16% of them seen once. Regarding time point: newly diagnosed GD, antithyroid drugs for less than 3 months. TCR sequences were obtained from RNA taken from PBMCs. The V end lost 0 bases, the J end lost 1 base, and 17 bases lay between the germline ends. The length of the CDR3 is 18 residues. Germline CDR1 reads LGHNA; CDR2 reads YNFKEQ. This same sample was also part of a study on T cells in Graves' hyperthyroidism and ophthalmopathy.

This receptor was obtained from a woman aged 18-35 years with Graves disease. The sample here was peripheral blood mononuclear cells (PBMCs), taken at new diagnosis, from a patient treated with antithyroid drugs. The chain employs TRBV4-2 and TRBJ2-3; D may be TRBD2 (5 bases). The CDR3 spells CASSQDIGSFSGTDTQYF. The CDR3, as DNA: TGTGCCAGCAGCCAAGACATTGGGAGTTTCTCTGGCACAGATACGCAGTATTTT.